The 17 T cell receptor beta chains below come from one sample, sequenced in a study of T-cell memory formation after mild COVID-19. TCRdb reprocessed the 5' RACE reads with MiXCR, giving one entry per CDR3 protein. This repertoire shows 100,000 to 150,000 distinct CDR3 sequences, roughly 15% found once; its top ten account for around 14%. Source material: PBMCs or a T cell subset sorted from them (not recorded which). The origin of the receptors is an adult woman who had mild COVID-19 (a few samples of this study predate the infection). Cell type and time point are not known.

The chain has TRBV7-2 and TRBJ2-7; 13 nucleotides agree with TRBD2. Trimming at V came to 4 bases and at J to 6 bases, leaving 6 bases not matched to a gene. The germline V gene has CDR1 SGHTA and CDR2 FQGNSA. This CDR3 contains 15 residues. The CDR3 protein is CASSSTGLAGAEQYF. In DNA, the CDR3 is TGTGCCAGCAGCTCCACCGGACTAGCGGGGGCCGAGCAGTACTTC.

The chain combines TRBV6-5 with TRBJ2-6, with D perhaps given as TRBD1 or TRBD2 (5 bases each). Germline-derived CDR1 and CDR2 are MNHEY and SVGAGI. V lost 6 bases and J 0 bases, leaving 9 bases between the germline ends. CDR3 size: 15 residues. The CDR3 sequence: CASRPGPSGANVLTF. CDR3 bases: TGTGCCAGCAGACCGGGACCCTCTGGGGCCAACGTCCTGACTTTC.

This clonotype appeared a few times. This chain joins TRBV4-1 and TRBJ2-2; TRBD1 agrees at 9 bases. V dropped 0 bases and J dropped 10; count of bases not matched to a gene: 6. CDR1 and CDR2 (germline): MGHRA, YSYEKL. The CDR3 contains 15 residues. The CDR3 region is CASSQDIQGAEELFF. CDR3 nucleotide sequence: TGCGCCAGCAGCCAAGACATACAGGGGGCGGAGGAGCTGTTTTTT.

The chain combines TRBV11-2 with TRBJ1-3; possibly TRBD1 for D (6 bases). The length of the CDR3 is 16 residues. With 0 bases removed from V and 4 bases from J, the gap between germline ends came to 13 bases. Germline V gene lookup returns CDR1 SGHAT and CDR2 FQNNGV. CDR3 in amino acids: CASSLELQGPGNTIYF. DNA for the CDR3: TGTGCCAGCAGCTTAGAATTACAGGGACCAGGAAACACCATATATTTT.

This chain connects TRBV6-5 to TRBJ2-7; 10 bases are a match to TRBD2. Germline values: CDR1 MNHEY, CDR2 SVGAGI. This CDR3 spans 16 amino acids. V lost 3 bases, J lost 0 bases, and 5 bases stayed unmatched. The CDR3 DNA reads TGTGCCAGCAGTTATTGGACTAGCGGTTTCTCCTACGAGCAGTACTTC. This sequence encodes CASSYWTSGFSYEQYF.

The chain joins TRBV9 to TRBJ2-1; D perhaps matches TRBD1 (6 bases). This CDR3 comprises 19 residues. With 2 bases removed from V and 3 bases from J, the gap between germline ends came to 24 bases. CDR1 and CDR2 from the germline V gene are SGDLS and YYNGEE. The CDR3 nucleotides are TGTGCCAGCAGCGTTGGAATAGGGGGTGGCGCCCCTTACTACAATGAGCAGTTCTTC. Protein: CASSVGIGGGAPYYNEQFF.

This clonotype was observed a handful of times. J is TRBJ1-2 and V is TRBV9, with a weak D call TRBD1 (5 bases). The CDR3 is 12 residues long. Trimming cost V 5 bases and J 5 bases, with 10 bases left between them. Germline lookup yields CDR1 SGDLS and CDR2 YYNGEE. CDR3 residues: CASRAGMYGYTF. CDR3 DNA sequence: TGTGCCAGCAGAGCAGGGATGTATGGCTACACCTTC.

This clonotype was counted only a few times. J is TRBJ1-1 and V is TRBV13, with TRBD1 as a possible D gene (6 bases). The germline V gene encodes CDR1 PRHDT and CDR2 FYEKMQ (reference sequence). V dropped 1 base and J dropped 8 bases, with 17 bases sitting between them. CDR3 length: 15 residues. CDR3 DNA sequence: TGTGCCAGCAGCTTAGTGGGCAGGGGTATTGTAGAAGCTTTCTTT. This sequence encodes CASSLVGRGIVEAFF.

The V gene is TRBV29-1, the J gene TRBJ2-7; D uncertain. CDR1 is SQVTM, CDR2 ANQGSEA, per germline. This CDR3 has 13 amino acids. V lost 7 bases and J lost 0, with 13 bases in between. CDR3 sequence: CSALSPSSYEQYF. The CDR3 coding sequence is TGCAGCGCTTTGTCCCCGAGCTCCTACGAGCAGTACTTC.

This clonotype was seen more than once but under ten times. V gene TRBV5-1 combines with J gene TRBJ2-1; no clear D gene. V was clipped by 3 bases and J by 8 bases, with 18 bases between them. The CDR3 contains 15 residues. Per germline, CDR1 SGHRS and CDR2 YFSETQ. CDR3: CASSSLSTPIHEQFF. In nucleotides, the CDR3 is TGCGCCAGCAGCTCTCTCAGCACACCCATCCATGAGCAGTTCTTC.

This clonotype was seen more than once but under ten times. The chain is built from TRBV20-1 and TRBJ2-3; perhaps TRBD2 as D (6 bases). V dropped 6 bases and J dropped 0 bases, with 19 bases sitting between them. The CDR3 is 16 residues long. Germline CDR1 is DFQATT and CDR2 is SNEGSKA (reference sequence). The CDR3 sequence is CSAPDKAGISTDTQYF. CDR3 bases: TGCAGTGCCCCAGATAAGGCGGGGATAAGCACAGATACGCAGTATTTT.

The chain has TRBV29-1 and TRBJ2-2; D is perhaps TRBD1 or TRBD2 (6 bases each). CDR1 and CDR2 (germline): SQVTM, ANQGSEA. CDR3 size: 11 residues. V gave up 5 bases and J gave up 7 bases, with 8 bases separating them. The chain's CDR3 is CSVRGVGELFF. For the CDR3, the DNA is TGCAGCGTTAGGGGGGTCGGGGAGCTGTTTTTT.

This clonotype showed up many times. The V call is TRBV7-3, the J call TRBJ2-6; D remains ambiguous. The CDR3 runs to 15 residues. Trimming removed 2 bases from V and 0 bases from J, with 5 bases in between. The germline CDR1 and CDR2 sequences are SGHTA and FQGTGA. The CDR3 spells CASSLPNSGANVLTF. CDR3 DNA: TGTGCCAGCAGCTTACCCAACTCTGGGGCCAACGTCCTGACTTTC.

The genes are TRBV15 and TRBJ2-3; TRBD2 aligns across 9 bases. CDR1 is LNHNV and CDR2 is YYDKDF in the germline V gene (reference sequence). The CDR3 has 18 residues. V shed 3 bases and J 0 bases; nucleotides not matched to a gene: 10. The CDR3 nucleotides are TGTGCCACCAGCAGGCAACGGTCTAGCGGGAAGAGCACAGATACGCAGTATTTT. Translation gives CATSRQRSSGKSTDTQYF.

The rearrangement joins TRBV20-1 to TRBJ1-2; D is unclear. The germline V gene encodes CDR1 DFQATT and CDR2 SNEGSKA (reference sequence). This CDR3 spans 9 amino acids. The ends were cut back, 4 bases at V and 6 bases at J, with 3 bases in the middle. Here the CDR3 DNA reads TGCAGTGCTAAGAATGGCTACACCTTC. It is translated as CSAKNGYTF.

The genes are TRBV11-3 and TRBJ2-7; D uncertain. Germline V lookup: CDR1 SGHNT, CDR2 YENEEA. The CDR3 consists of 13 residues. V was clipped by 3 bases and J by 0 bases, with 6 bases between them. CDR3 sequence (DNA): TGTGCCAGCAGCTTCCCTAGCTCCTACGAGCAGTACTTC. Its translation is CASSFPSSYEQYF.

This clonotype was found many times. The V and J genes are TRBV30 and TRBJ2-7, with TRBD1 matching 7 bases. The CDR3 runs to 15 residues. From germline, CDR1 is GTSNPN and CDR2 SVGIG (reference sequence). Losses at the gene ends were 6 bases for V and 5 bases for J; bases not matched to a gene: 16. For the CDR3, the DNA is TGTGCCTGCAAAGTTTTGGACAGGTTTGGCGACGAGCAGTACTTC. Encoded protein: CACKVLDRFGDEQYF.